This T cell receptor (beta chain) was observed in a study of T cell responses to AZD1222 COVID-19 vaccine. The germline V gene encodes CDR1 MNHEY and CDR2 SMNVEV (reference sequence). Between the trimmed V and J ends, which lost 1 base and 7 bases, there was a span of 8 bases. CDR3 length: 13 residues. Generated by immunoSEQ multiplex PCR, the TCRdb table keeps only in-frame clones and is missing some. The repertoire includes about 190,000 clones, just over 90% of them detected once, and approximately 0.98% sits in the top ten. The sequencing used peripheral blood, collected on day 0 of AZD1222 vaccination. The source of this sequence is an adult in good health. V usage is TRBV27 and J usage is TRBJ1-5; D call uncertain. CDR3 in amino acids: CASSLYPHQPQHF. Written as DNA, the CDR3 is TGTGCCAGCAGTTTATATCCCCACCAGCCCCAGCATTTT.